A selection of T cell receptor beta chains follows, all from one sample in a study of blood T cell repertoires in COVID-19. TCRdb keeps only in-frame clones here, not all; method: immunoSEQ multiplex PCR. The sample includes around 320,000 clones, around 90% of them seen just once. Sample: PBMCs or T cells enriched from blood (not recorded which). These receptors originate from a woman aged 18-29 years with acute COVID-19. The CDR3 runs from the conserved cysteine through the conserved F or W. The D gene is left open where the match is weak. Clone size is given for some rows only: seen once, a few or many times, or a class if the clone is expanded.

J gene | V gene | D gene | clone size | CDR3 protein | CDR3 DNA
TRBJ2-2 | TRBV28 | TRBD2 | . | CASARTSGTPGELFF | TGTGCCAGCGCACGGACTAGCGGGACACCCGGGGAGCTGTTTTTT
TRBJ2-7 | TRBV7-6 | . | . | CASSLEPGSHEQYF | TGTGCCAGCAGCTTAGAGCCAGGGTCCCACGAGCAGTACTTC
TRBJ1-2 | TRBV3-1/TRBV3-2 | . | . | CASSHADRPNYGYTF | TGTGCCAGCAGCCACGCTGACAGACCTAACTATGGCTACACCTTC
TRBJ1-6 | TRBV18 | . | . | CASSPRAGKGHDSPLHF | TGTGCCAGCTCACCAAGGGCAGGGAAAGGCCATGATTCACCCCTCCACTTT
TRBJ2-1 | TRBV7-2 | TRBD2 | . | CASSLVPSGISYNEQFF | TGTGCCAGCAGCTTAGTTCCTAGCGGGATCTCCTACAATGAGCAGTTCTTC
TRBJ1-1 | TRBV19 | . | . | CASSFQTANTEAFF | TGTGCCAGTAGTTTCCAGACAGCAAACACTGAAGCTTTCTTT
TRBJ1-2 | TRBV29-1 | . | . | CSVGEYGYTF | TGCAGCGTTGGGGAGTATGGCTACACCTTC
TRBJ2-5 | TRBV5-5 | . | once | CASSILRGRETQYF | TGTGCCAGTTCCATCCTTCGGGGGAGAGAGACCCAGTACTTC
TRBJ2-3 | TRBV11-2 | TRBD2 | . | CASSLGGRASTDTQYF | TGTGCCAGCAGCTTAGGGGGGAGGGCCTCCACAGATACGCAGTATTTT
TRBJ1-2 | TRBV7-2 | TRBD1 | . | CASSVDRGPFGYTF | TGTGCCAGCAGCGTGGACAGGGGGCCTTTTGGCTACACCTTC
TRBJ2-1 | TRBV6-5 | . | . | CASRISAASYNEQFF | TGTGCCAGCAGGATTAGCGCTGCCTCCTACAATGAGCAGTTCTTC
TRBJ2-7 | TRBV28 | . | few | CASTFEVSGYEQYF | TGTGCCAGCACCTTCGAGGTGTCCGGCTACGAGCAGTACTTC
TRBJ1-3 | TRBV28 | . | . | CVSRDSSSGNTIYF | TGTGTCAGCCGAGACTCCTCCTCTGGAAACACCATATATTTT
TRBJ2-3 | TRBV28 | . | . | CASSSLTDTQYF | TGTGCCAGCAGCTCCCTCACAGATACGCAGTATTTT
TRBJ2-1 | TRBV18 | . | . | CASSSRDEQFF | TGTGCCAGCTCATCGAGGGATGAGCAGTTCTTC
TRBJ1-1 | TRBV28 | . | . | CASSFKQGFDYTEAFF | TGTGCCAGCAGTTTTAAACAGGGATTCGACTACACTGAAGCTTTCTTT
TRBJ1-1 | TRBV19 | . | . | CASSIGQRGTEAFF | TGTGCCAGTAGTATTGGTCAAAGAGGCACTGAAGCTTTCTTT
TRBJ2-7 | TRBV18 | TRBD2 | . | CASSLRLAGEEQYF | TGTGCCAGCTCACTCCGACTAGCGGGAGAAGAGCAGTACTTC
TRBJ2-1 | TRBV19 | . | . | CASSRQVRGEQFF | TGTGCCAGTAGCCGCCAAGTTAGAGGTGAGCAGTTCTTC
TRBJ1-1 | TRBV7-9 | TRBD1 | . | CASSFQGGDTEAFF | TGTGCCAGCAGCTTCCAGGGGGGCGACACTGAAGCTTTCTTT
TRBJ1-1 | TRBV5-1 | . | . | CASSLAGSMNTEAFF | TGCGCCAGCAGCTTGGCAGGGTCCATGAACACTGAAGCTTTCTTT
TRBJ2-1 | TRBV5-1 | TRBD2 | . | CASSPGLAGVDEQFF | TGCGCCAGCAGCCCGGGACTAGCGGGAGTCGATGAGCAGTTCTTC
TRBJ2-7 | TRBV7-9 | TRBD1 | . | CASSLNAGGYEQYF | TGTGCCAGCAGCTTAAACGCAGGGGGCTACGAGCAGTACTTC
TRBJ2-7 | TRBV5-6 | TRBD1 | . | CASSFPGTGSYEQYF | TGTGCCAGCAGCTTCCCCGGGACAGGGTCCTACGAGCAGTACTTC
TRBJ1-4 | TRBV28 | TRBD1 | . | CASSSGGTNEKLFF | TGTGCCAGCAGTTCAGGGGGAACTAATGAAAAACTGTTTTTT
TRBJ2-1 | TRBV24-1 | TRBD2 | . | CATSDTTSGYNEQFF | TGTGCCACCAGTGATACAACTAGCGGTTACAATGAGCAGTTCTTC
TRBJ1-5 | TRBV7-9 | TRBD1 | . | CASSLSGTGANQPQHF | TGTGCCAGCAGCCTCTCCGGGACAGGGGCTAATCAGCCCCAGCATTTT
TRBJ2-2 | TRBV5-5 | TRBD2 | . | CASSFGPSGGELFF | TGTGCCAGCAGCTTTGGGCCTAGCGGCGGGGAGCTGTTTTTT
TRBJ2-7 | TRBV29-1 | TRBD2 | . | CSVDAGAGEQYF | TGCAGCGTTGATGCGGGAGCAGGTGAGCAGTACTTC